The 32 T cell receptor beta chains below were found in one sample sequenced in a study of blood T cell repertoires in COVID-19. TCRdb keeps only in-frame clones here, not all; method: immunoSEQ multiplex PCR. The sample consists of 200,000 or so clones, about 88% of them appearing once. The sequencing input was peripheral blood. All receptors come from a man between 45 and 60 years old who had recovered from COVID-19.

V usage is TRBV5-5 and J usage is TRBJ2-3; 9 nucleotides line up with TRBD2. V lost 3 bases to trimming and J lost 6 bases; unmatched junction nucleotides: 5. This CDR3 has 14 residues. Germline assignment: CDR1 SGHKS and CDR2 YYEKEE (reference sequence). The CDR3 reads CASSYEGLADTQYF. CDR3 nucleotide sequence: TGTGCCAGCAGCTACGAAGGACTAGCGGATACGCAGTATTTT.

The chain uses TRBV5-4 and TRBJ2-3; 8 bases agree with TRBD2. Germline trimming cut 7 bases from V and 0 bases from J; bases unmatched to any gene: 7. CDR3 length equals 15 residues. Germline assignment: CDR1 SGHNT and CDR2 YYREEE (reference sequence). CDR3 sequence: CASRPGGTSTDTQYF. The CDR3 bases are TGTGCCAGCCGACCGGGGGGGACTAGCACAGATACGCAGTATTTT.

The rearrangement uses TRBV28 and TRBJ2-7, with 7 nucleotides matching TRBD1. V lost 2 bases, J lost 2 bases, and 6 bases stayed unmatched. CDR1 is MDHEN and CDR2 is SYDVKM in the germline V gene. There are 15 residues in the CDR3. The CDR3 protein is CASSLEGANTYEQYF. The CDR3 DNA reads TGTGCCAGCAGTTTAGAGGGGGCTAACACCTACGAGCAGTACTTC.

This clone showed up just once. V and J are TRBV11-2 and TRBJ2-7; D might be TRBD1 (6 bases). V was trimmed by 5 bases and J by 6 bases, leaving 11 bases between them. This CDR3 spans 12 amino acids. The V gene's germline CDR1 is SGHAT and CDR2 FQNNGV. CDR3 residues: CASSKNRAEQYF. DNA of the CDR3: TGTGCCAGCAGCAAAAACAGGGCCGAGCAGTACTTC.

A few counts support this clone. J is TRBJ1-3 and V is TRBV2; D is possibly TRBD1 (6 bases). The germline V gene encodes CDR1 SNHLY and CDR2 FYNNEI. The V end lost 4 bases, the J end lost 1 base, and 17 bases lay between the germline ends. This CDR3 has 17 residues. The CDR3 loop is CASSGEQGHRSGNTIYF. For the CDR3, the DNA is TGTGCCAGCAGTGGAGAACAGGGACATAGATCTGGAAACACCATATATTTT. The full variable domain, with the rest looked up from reference TRBV2 and TRBJ1-3, is EPEVTQTPSHQVTQMGQEVILRCVPISNHLYFYWYRQILGQKVEFLVSFYNNEISEKSEIFDDQFSVERPDGSNFTLKIRSTKLEDSAMYFCASSGEQGHRSGNTIYFGEGSWLTVV.

The sample holds one count of this clone. The chain couples TRBV3-1 (or the pseudogene TRBV3-2) to TRBJ1-1; 11 nucleotides align to TRBD1. The V gene end was trimmed by 2 bases and the J gene end by 4 bases; junction bases not matched to a gene: 12. This CDR3 has 18 amino acids. CDR1 and CDR2 (germline): LGHDT, YNNKEL (reference sequence). The CDR3 region has the DNA TGTGCCAGCAGCCAACGAATCGGACAGGGGGCAGGAAGCACTGAAGCTTTCTTT. Translated, it gives CASSQRIGQGAGSTEAFF.

V is TRBV3-1 (or the pseudogene TRBV3-2) and J is TRBJ2-7, with 9 bases that match TRBD2. Germline V CDR1 and CDR2: LGHDT, YNNKEL (reference sequence). The V segment lost 1 base and the J segment 3 bases; nucleotides outside the gene matches: 4. The CDR3 covers 15 residues. CDR3 nucleotides: TGTGCCAGCAGCCAAGGCGCTAGCGGGGACTACGAGCAGTACTTC. It yields the protein CASSQGASGDYEQYF.

This clone was recorded once. The chain combines TRBV30 with TRBJ2-3; 8 bases align to TRBD2. V shed 0 bases, J shed 6 bases, and the junction held 11 bases outside the gene matches. Germline V gene sequence: CDR1 GTSNPN, CDR2 SVGIG (reference sequence). The CDR3 loop spans 16 amino acids. The CDR3 sequence: CAWSVRGTRPSDTQYF. The CDR3 DNA follows: TGTGCCTGGAGTGTACGAGGGACTAGACCATCCGATACGCAGTATTTT.

As to this clone: In the same sample, other DNA sequences code for this CDR3. The rearrangement links TRBV5-1 to TRBJ2-1; D is ambiguous. Trimming cost V 0 bases and J 6 bases, with 4 bases left between them. The CDR3 has 12 amino acids. The germline V gene encodes CDR1 SGHRS and CDR2 YFSETQ. For the CDR3, the DNA is TGCGCCAGCAGCTTGGACGGCAATGAGCAGTTCTTC. Translation gives CASSLDGNEQFF.

The chain has TRBV3-1 (or the pseudogene TRBV3-2) and TRBJ2-1, with D unclear. The V and J ends lost 4 bases and 5 bases respectively, with 6 bases between them. CDR1 and CDR2 (germline): LGHDT, YNNKEL (reference sequence). This CDR3 spans 12 amino acids. For the CDR3, the DNA is TGTGCCAGCAGCCTTTTTAACAATGAGCAGTTCTTC. It specifies CASSLFNNEQFF.

The gene calls are TRBV6-5 and TRBJ2-1; D is possibly TRBD1 (6 bases). This CDR3 is built from 15 residues. Between the trimmed V and J ends, which lost 2 bases and 2 bases, there was a span of 10 bases. The germline V gene encodes CDR1 MNHEY and CDR2 SVGAGI. DNA for the CDR3: TGTGCCAGCAGTTACGAGGCAGGGGCCTACAATGAGCAGTTCTTC. It encodes CASSYEAGAYNEQFF.

The chain joins TRBV7-6 to TRBJ2-2; 9 nucleotides agree with TRBD2. This CDR3 is 14 amino acids long. The V gene's germline CDR1 is SGHVS and CDR2 FNYEAQ. Trimming at V came to 3 bases and at J to 5 bases, leaving 1 base not matched to a gene. As DNA, the CDR3 is TGTGCCAGCAGCTTTACTAGCGGGACCGGGGAGCTGTTTTTT. Its protein product is CASSFTSGTGELFF.

The chain links TRBV5-8 to TRBJ2-1; 8 bases fit TRBD1. The V gene's germline CDR1 is SGHTS and CDR2 YDEGEE. This CDR3 region has 14 residues. J was trimmed by 4 bases and V by 4 bases; bases with no gene match: 4. CDR3: CASSGDRGYNEQFF. The CDR3 nucleotides are TGTGCCAGCAGCGGCGACAGGGGATACAATGAGCAGTTCTTC.

The rearrangement joins TRBV7-9 to TRBJ1-2; 9 bases match TRBD1. From germline, CDR1 is SEHNR and CDR2 FQNEAQ (reference sequence). Unmatched junction bases numbered 9, after V lost 5 bases and J lost 5 bases. The length of the CDR3 is 15 residues. The CDR3 here is CASSTRGTGIYGYTF. The CDR3 coding sequence is TGTGCCAGCAGCACGCGCGGGACAGGGATATATGGCTACACCTTC. Full variable domain (remainder filled in from reference TRBV7-9 and TRBJ1-2): DTGVSQNPRHKITKRGQNVTFRCDPISEHNRLYWYRQTLGQGPEFLTYFQNEAQLEKSRLLSDRFSAERPKGSFSTLEIQRTEQGDSAMYLCASSTRGTGIYGYTFGSGTRLTVV.

The genes are TRBV6-5 and TRBJ1-6; 7 bases align to TRBD1. Germline CDR1 MNHEY, CDR2 SVGAGI. V shed 1 base and J 7 bases; nucleotides not matched to a gene: 4. This CDR3 has 15 amino acids. The CDR3 loop reads CASSYYPGGNSPLHF. CDR3 DNA: TGTGCCAGCAGTTACTATCCAGGGGGGAATTCACCCCTCCACTTT.

The rearrangement links TRBV4-2 to TRBJ2-7; TRBD2 might be the D (5 bases). The length of the CDR3 is 15 residues. Trimming took 0 bases from V and 3 from J, leaving 12 bases between them. Germline V gene lookup returns CDR1 LGHNA and CDR2 YNFKEQ. The CDR3 sequence: CASSQERGQYYEQYF. The CDR3 nucleotides are TGTGCCAGCAGCCAAGAAAGAGGGCAGTACTACGAGCAGTACTTC.

The CDR3 DNA is TGTGCCAGCAGTTACTCGATGGGGGGGCCAGAGACCCAGTACTTC. It translates to CASSYSMGGPETQYF. The V and J genes are TRBV6-5 and TRBJ2-5, with a tentative D call TRBD2 (7 bases). Germline V gene data show CDR1 as MNHEY and CDR2 as SVGAGI. V lost 0 bases to trimming and J lost 4 bases, with 12 bases between them. This CDR3 has 15 amino acids.

V is TRBV7-2 and J is TRBJ1-5; D uncertain. The CDR3 length is 15 residues. Germline loops: CDR1 SGHTA, CDR2 FQGNSA. V lost 5 bases and J 0 bases, leaving 11 bases between the germline ends. The CDR3 sequence: CASSRFGDSNQPQHF. DNA of the CDR3: TGTGCCAGCAGCCGGTTTGGTGATAGCAATCAGCCCCAGCATTTT.

DNA for the CDR3: TGTGCCAGTAGTATTACGACAGCGGGTCGTCAGCCCCAGCATTTT. As protein: CASSITTAGRQPQHF. The rearrangement joins TRBV19 to TRBJ1-5; D perhaps matches TRBD1 (5 bases). The germline V gene encodes CDR1 LNHDA and CDR2 SQIVND (reference sequence). With 3 bases removed from V and 6 bases from J, the gap between germline ends came to 15 bases. The CDR3 spans 15 residues.

The V gene is TRBV28, the J gene TRBJ2-4; D is possibly TRBD2 (6 bases). The CDR3 spans 15 residues. The germline V gene encodes CDR1 MDHEN and CDR2 SYDVKM. The V and J ends lost 6 bases and 3 bases respectively, with 15 bases between them. The CDR3 sequence is CASSPREPIKNIQYF. CDR3 in DNA: TGTGCCAGCAGCCCGCGGGAACCGATCAAAAACATTCAGTACTTC.

The chain joins TRBV6-1 to TRBJ2-1, with 12 bases matching TRBD2. The CDR3 sequence is 16 residues long. Germline V gives CDR1 MNHNS, CDR2 SASEGT. Trimming cost V 4 bases and J 2 bases; bases outside gene matches: 3. CDR3 sequence reads: CASSVRTSGTYNEQFF. The DNA of the CDR3 is TGTGCCAGCAGTGTGAGGACTAGCGGGACCTACAATGAGCAGTTCTTC.

The gene calls are TRBV7-2 and TRBJ2-5; TRBD2 matches at 14 bases. The CDR3 runs to 16 residues. CDR1 is SGHTA, CDR2 FQGNSA, per germline. V shed 4 bases and J 7 bases; nucleotides not matched to a gene: 8. Here the CDR3 DNA reads TGTGCCAGCAGCTCGGGACTAGCGGGAGCTCAGGGGACCCAGTACTTC. Translation gives CASSSGLAGAQGTQYF.

The chain combines TRBV10-3 with TRBJ2-7; the match to TRBD2 covers 8 bases. Germline loops: CDR1 ENHRY, CDR2 SYGVKD. The V gene end was trimmed by 8 bases and the J gene end by 5 bases; junction bases not matched to a gene: 11. The CDR3 has 14 residues. The CDR3 region has the DNA TGTGCCATCCGTGCGAGCGGGAGCCCCGACGAGCAGTACTTC. Translating it yields CAIRASGSPDEQYF.

The rearrangement uses TRBV5-4 and TRBJ2-7, with D unresolved. Germline values: CDR1 SGHNT, CDR2 YYREEE (reference sequence). Trimming took 2 bases from V and 1 from J, leaving 13 bases between them. There are 15 residues in the CDR3. CDR3 in amino acids: CASSFALTSSYEQYF. The CDR3, as DNA: TGTGCCAGCAGCTTTGCTCTGACATCATCCTACGAGCAGTACTTC.

This sequence joins TRBV27 and TRBJ2-1, with a tentative D call TRBD2 (6 bases). The CDR3 has 17 residues. Deletions cut 4 bases from V and 2 bases from J, with 18 bases between. Germline assignment: CDR1 MNHEY and CDR2 SMNVEV (reference sequence). CDR3 in DNA: TGTGCCAGCAGTTCCACCAAGGACGGGGGAACCTACAATGAGCAGTTCTTC. This encodes CASSSTKDGGTYNEQFF.

The rearrangement links TRBV28 to TRBJ2-7, with 8 bases that match TRBD1. This CDR3 has 13 amino acids. Germline trimming cut 4 bases from V and 4 bases from J; bases unmatched to any gene: 3. The V gene's germline CDR1 is MDHEN and CDR2 SYDVKM. This chain's CDR3 is CASSSGTGYEQYF. In DNA form, the CDR3 reads TGTGCCAGCAGTTCGGGGACAGGATACGAGCAGTACTTC.

J is TRBJ2-5 and V is TRBV29-1; D perhaps matches TRBD1 (7 bases). The germline gives CDR1 SQVTM, CDR2 ANQGSEA. The V gene lost 2 bases and the J gene lost 5 bases, with 18 bases spanning the gap. The CDR3 extends over 15 amino acids. DNA for the CDR3: TGCAGCGTTGAATTCTCTAGGAGGGGGCGGGAGACCCAGTACTTC. Residues: CSVEFSRRGRETQYF.

V is TRBV28 and J is TRBJ2-3, with TRBD2 identical over 9 bases. The germline V gene has CDR1 MDHEN and CDR2 SYDVKM. V lost 7 bases, J lost 5 bases, and 19 bases stayed unmatched. The CDR3 runs 18 residues. CDR3 bases: TGTGCCAGCAAGGAAACTAGCGGGCCCGGTCTTGCTAGAGATACGCAGTATTTT. Its protein product is CASKETSGPGLARDTQYF.

This clone came up once. This chain links TRBV27 with TRBJ1-6, with a weak D call TRBD1 (6 bases). Germline CDR1 and CDR2: MNHEY and SMNVEV (reference sequence). The CDR3 is made up of 15 amino acids. V lost 10 bases and J 5 bases, leaving 18 bases between the germline ends. The CDR3 DNA reads TGTGCCATCCGACTGGGGGCTGGGAATAATTCACCCCTCCACTTT. Amino acid sequence: CAIRLGAGNNSPLHF.

This rearrangement joins TRBV28 to TRBJ2-7, with D possibly TRBD2 on 7 matching bases. Trimming removed 4 bases at V and 3 bases at J, with 25 bases between. The CDR3 spans 18 residues. CDR1 is MDHEN and CDR2 is SYDVKM in the germline V gene. Written as DNA, the CDR3 is TGTGCCAGCAGTTCCGCAGCGGGGAAAAGGACAGCTTTCTACGAGCAGTACTTC. Encoded protein: CASSSAAGKRTAFYEQYF.

The J gene is TRBJ1-2, the V gene TRBV7-2; the D gene is possibly TRBD1 (5 bases). The V gene lost 1 base and the J gene lost 7 bases, with 13 bases spanning the gap. The germline V gene encodes CDR1 SGHTA and CDR2 FQGNSA. The CDR3 is 14 residues long. The DNA of the CDR3 is TGTGCCAGCAGCTTAGATCAGGGTTTGGGTGGCTACACCTTC. This sequence encodes CASSLDQGLGGYTF.

This chain uses TRBV5-1 with TRBJ2-7; 8 bases map to TRBD1. Germline CDR1 reads SGHRS; CDR2 reads YFSETQ. With V trimmed by 5 bases and J by 0 bases, 4 bases remained unmatched. CDR3 length equals 14 residues. The CDR3 here is CASRLDRGSYEQYF. In DNA form, the CDR3 reads TGCGCCAGCAGGCTAGACAGGGGCTCCTACGAGCAGTACTTC.